One and the same sample provided the 27 T cell receptor beta chains below, sequenced in a study of a mutant IDH1 vaccine in newly diagnosed glioma. Only in-frame clones appear in the TCRdb table, and some are missing; sequencing was by immunoSEQ multiplex PCR. This repertoire shows around 87,000 clones, roughly four fifths found once; its top ten account for 6% to 9.5%. Time point here: baseline, week 1 (first vaccination visit). Documented treatment: pre-vaccination baseline after standard-of-care therapy. Sequences were derived from PBMCs, sampled from a glioma patient treated with radiotherapy, temozolomide or both. These receptor sequences come from a woman between 45 and 60 years old with glioma.

This clone was found once. This chain connects TRBV10-1 to TRBJ2-7, with D possibly being TRBD2 (5 bases). With 6 bases removed from V and 6 bases from J, the gap between germline ends came to 15 bases. CDR1 WNHNN and CDR2 SYGVQD come from the germline V gene (reference sequence). The CDR3 totals 13 residues. The chain's CDR3 is CASRDPREGEQYF. CDR3 coding DNA: TGCGCCAGCAGAGATCCACGTGAGGGCGAGCAGTACTTC.

V gene TRBV2 combines with J gene TRBJ2-1, with TRBD2 matching over 11 bases. The CDR3 length is 14 residues. Unmatched junction bases numbered 6, after V lost 4 bases and J lost 10 bases. Germline V CDR1 and CDR2: SNHLY, FYNNEI. CDR3 bases: TGTGCCAGCAGTGGTTTAACTAGCGGGGGAGAGCAGTTCTTC. Translating it yields CASSGLTSGGEQFF.

J is TRBJ2-1 and V is TRBV30, with TRBD2 identical over 16 bases. CDR1 GTSNPN and CDR2 SVGIG come from the germline V gene (reference sequence). V was clipped by 3 bases and J by 9 bases; unmatched bases: 5. The CDR3 extends over 15 amino acids. CDR3 bases: TGTGCCTGGAGAGGGACTAGCGGGGGGGTCGGTGAGCAGTTCTTC. It yields the protein CAWRGTSGGVGEQFF. Together with reference TRBV30 and TRBJ2-1, the CDR3 gives the full variable domain: SQTIHQWPATLVQPVGSPLSLECTVEGTSNPNLYWYRQAAGRGLQLLFYSVGIGQISSEVPQNLSASRPQDRQFILSSKKLLLSDSGFYLCAWRGTSGGVGEQFFGPGTRLTVL.

The chain has TRBV15 and TRBJ1-2, with 11 bases that match TRBD1. The CDR3 extends over 14 amino acids. CDR1 and CDR2 from the germline V gene are LNHNV and YYDKDF (reference sequence). V lost 1 base to trimming and J lost 7 bases; unmatched junction nucleotides: 2. The DNA for the CDR3 is TGTGCCACCAGCAGAGGGACAGGGGGCTTTGGCTACACCTTC. The encoded protein is CATSRGTGGFGYTF.

The rearrangement links TRBV2 to TRBJ1-6; 7 bases map to TRBD1. V shed 6 bases, J shed 1 base, and the junction held 6 bases outside the gene matches. The CDR3 length is 16 residues. The germline CDR1 and CDR2 sequences are SNHLY and FYNNEI. The CDR3 region has the DNA TGTGCCAGCAGCCGGGACAGTGTATCCTATAATTCACCCCTCCACTTT. This codes for CASSRDSVSYNSPLHF.

This clone was detected only a few times. The chain couples TRBV5-1 to TRBJ1-6; D not resolved. CDR3 length: 12 residues. Trimming cost V 0 bases and J 11 bases, with 6 bases left between them. The germline V gene encodes CDR1 SGHRS and CDR2 YFSETQ. The CDR3 region has the DNA TGCGCCAGCAGCTTGGGGAGGGCACCCCTCCACTTT. It yields the protein CASSLGRAPLHF.

With respect to this clone: A junction boundary mismatches the germline segment, possibly from a read error. This rearrangement joins TRBV27 to TRBJ1-1; D possibly corresponds to TRBD1 (6 bases). The germline gives CDR1 MNHEY, CDR2 SMNVEV (reference sequence). CDR3 length: 14 amino acids. The CDR3 DNA reads TGTGCCTGCAGTTACGGGGGCAGGAACACTGAAGCTTTCTTT. Translation gives CACSYGGRNTEAFF.

The chain links TRBV4-1 to TRBJ1-4, with 9 bases matching TRBD1. CDR3 size: 16 residues. Germline V gene lookup returns CDR1 MGHRA and CDR2 YSYEKL. V dropped 1 base and J dropped 7; count of bases not matched to a gene: 7. As DNA, the CDR3 is TGCGCCAGCAGCCAAGCCCAGGGACAGGGTGGTGAAAAACTGTTTTTT. Its translation is CASSQAQGQGGEKLFF.

The V call is TRBV6-1, the J call TRBJ1-6, with D uncertain. Between the trimmed V and J ends, which lost 0 bases and 10 bases, there was a span of 4 bases. Germline loops: CDR1 MNHNS, CDR2 SASEGT. CDR3 length: 12 residues. CDR3 in amino acids: CASSEARSPLHF. DNA for the CDR3: TGTGCCAGCAGTGAAGCCCGGTCACCCCTCCACTTT.

V gene TRBV29-1 combines with J gene TRBJ2-5; TRBD2 is a possible D gene (7 bases). The V and J ends lost 7 bases and 4 bases respectively, with 19 bases between them. This CDR3 comprises 14 residues. The germline V gene encodes CDR1 SQVTM and CDR2 ANQGSEA. Here the CDR3 reads CSARGGGKGETQYF. In nucleotides, the CDR3 is TGCAGCGCCAGGGGCGGGGGCAAGGGAGAGACCCAGTACTTC. Combining the CDR3 with reference TRBV29-1 and TRBJ2-5 gives the whole variable domain SAVISQKPSRDICQRGTSLTIQCQVDSQVTMMFWYRQQPGQSLTLIATANQGSEATYESGFVIDKFPISRPNLTFSTLTVSNMSPEDSSIYLCSARGGGKGETQYFGPGTRLLVL.

The CDR3 sequence: CASAAGITDTQYF. CDR3 DNA: TGTGCCTCTGCCGCCGGAATCACAGATACGCAGTATTTT. The chain joins TRBV7-3 to TRBJ2-3; no firm D call. The CDR3 sequence is 13 residues long. The V gene's germline CDR1 is SGHTA and CDR2 FQGTGA. Trimming removed 11 bases at V and 2 bases at J, with 14 bases between.

The CDR3 here is CASSITGGAVTEAFF. CDR3 bases: TGCGCCAGCAGCATTACAGGGGGCGCGGTAACTGAAGCTTTCTTT. This rearrangement joins TRBV5-1 to TRBJ1-1; 9 bases fit TRBD1. CDR3 size: 15 residues. The germline V gene encodes CDR1 SGHRS and CDR2 YFSETQ. J lost 5 bases, V lost 4 bases, and 9 bases had no gene match.

This rearrangement joins TRBV25-1 to TRBJ2-7; maybe TRBD1 (6 bases). The CDR3 covers 13 residues. Germline CDR1 is MGHDK and CDR2 is SYGVNS. The V and J ends lost 8 bases and 7 bases respectively, with 18 bases between them. The DNA for the CDR3 is TGTGCCAGCTCACGCACCGGGACATTGGAGCAGTACTTC. It codes for CASSRTGTLEQYF.

The chain combines TRBV4-2 with TRBJ2-5, with D tentatively TRBD2 (5 bases). Germline CDR1 LGHNA, CDR2 YNFKEQ. Trimming removed 1 base from V and 2 bases from J, with 14 bases in between. The CDR3 is 16 amino acids. The chain's CDR3 is CASSQVLVGLQETQYF. For the CDR3, the DNA is TGTGCCAGCAGCCAAGTTCTGGTAGGACTTCAAGAGACCCAGTACTTC.

The chain employs TRBV19 and TRBJ2-7; the match to TRBD1 covers 9 bases. V lost 9 bases and J lost 3; bases outside the gene matches: 12. This CDR3 has 15 residues. Germline V lookup: CDR1 LNHDA, CDR2 SQIVND (reference sequence). The CDR3 DNA is TGTGCCAGGAGAATTTTACAGGGGGCAGACTACGAGCAGTACTTC. It translates to CARRILQGADYEQYF.

The rearrangement uses TRBV6-1 and TRBJ1-6; D perhaps matches TRBD1 (6 bases). V was shortened by 10 bases and J by 7 bases, with 14 bases between the two germline ends. Germline CDR1 MNHNS, CDR2 SASEGT. This CDR3 has 13 amino acids. CDR3 region: CAIRDIGNSPLHF. As DNA, the CDR3 is TGTGCCATCCGGGACATCGGAAATTCACCCCTCCACTTT.

This clone was seen a single time. The rearrangement uses TRBV29-1 and TRBJ2-3; 8 bases agree with TRBD1. The CDR3 is 14 residues long. Looked up from germline, CDR1 is SQVTM and CDR2 is ANQGSEA. V dropped 4 bases and J dropped 4; count of bases not matched to a gene: 7. The CDR3 loop reads CSVGTGTGPDTQYF. The CDR3 DNA sequence: TGCAGCGTTGGGACAGGGACGGGCCCAGATACGCAGTATTTT.

V is TRBV5-1 and J is TRBJ1-4; TRBD1 aligns across 9 bases. The V and J ends lost 5 bases and 3 bases, in that order; junction bases with no gene match: 5. This CDR3 has 15 amino acids. CDR1 and CDR2 from the germline V gene are SGHRS and YFSETQ. The chain's CDR3 is CASRYTGGANEKLFF. As DNA, the CDR3 is TGCGCCAGCAGATACACAGGGGGCGCTAATGAAAAACTGTTTTTT.

J is TRBJ2-3 and V is TRBV7-2, with 7 bases identical to TRBD1. V lost 2 bases and J lost 0; bases outside the gene matches: 2. This CDR3 is 15 amino acids long. CDR1 SGHTA and CDR2 FQGNSA come from the germline V gene. In DNA form, the CDR3 reads TGTGCCAGCAGCTTAAGGGGGCGAAGCACAGATACGCAGTATTTT. It specifies CASSLRGRSTDTQYF.

V is TRBV27 and J is TRBJ2-5, with 7 bases matching TRBD1. The junction had 5 bases not matched to a gene; V was cut back by 5 bases and J by 2 bases. The length of the CDR3 is 14 residues. Germline V gene lookup returns CDR1 MNHEY and CDR2 SMNVEV (reference sequence). For the CDR3, the DNA is TGTGCCAGCAGTCCCGGGACAGCTCAAGAGACCCAGTACTTC. This gives the protein CASSPGTAQETQYF.

V is TRBV5-1 and J is TRBJ1-2; 10 bases align to TRBD1. CDR1 SGHRS and CDR2 YFSETQ come from the germline V gene. V shed 6 bases and J 4 bases; nucleotides not matched to a gene: 6. The CDR3 totals 14 residues. The DNA of the CDR3 is TGCGCCAGCACCGGACAGGGGGGTGGCTATGGCTACACCTTC. It is translated as CASTGQGGGYGYTF.

The chain recombines TRBV27 with TRBJ1-4, with D possibly TRBD1 on 5 matching bases. Germline CDR1 reads MNHEY; CDR2 reads SMNVEV (reference sequence). The CDR3 runs 15 residues. The V gene lost 3 bases and the J gene lost 1 base, with 9 bases spanning the gap. CDR3 protein: CASSFKGRTNEKLFF. The CDR3 bases are TGTGCCAGCAGTTTTAAGGGGAGAACTAATGAAAAACTGTTTTTT. The full variable domain, its missing parts supplied by reference TRBV27 and TRBJ1-4, is EAQVTQNPRYLITVTGKKLTVTCSQNMNHEYMSWYRQDPGLGLRQIYYSMNVEVTDKGDVPEGYKVSRKEKRNFPLILESPSPNQTSLYFCASSFKGRTNEKLFFGSGTQLSVL.

The rearrangement joins TRBV19 to TRBJ1-2; 9 bases are shared with TRBD1. After removal of 7 bases from V and 4 bases from J, the junction contained 7 bases not matched to a gene. Germline V gene data show CDR1 as LNHDA and CDR2 as SQIVND (reference sequence). The CDR3 runs to 14 residues. The CDR3 DNA follows: TGTGCCAGTAACGAACAGGGGGCTAGCTATGGCTACACCTTC. Protein: CASNEQGASYGYTF.

The rearrangement links TRBV7-9 to TRBJ1-1; D remains ambiguous. Germline V gene data show CDR1 as SEHNR and CDR2 as FQNEAQ (reference sequence). CDR3 length: 15 residues. Deletions cut 1 base from V and 1 base from J, with 10 bases between. The CDR3 sequence is CASSLDGLKNTEAFF. CDR3 in DNA: TGTGCCAGCAGCTTAGATGGACTGAAGAACACTGAAGCTTTCTTT. Using reference TRBV7-9 and TRBJ1-1 for the parts outside the CDR3, the full variable domain is DTGVSQNPRHKITKRGQNVTFRCDPISEHNRLYWYRQTLGQGPEFLTYFQNEAQLEKSRLLSDRFSAERPKGSFSTLEIQRTEQGDSAMYLCASSLDGLKNTEAFFGQGTRLTVV.

This sequence joins TRBV6-5 and TRBJ1-6; D is unresolved. V was pared by 7 bases and J by 7 bases, with 8 bases between. The germline CDR1 and CDR2 sequences are MNHEY and SVGAGI. This CDR3 spans 12 amino acids. CDR3 sequence: CASNNGNSPLHF. In DNA form, the CDR3 reads TGTGCCAGCAACAACGGAAATTCACCCCTCCACTTT.

A note on this clone: The same CDR3 can be traced to other DNA sequences in this sample. The chain has TRBV19 and TRBJ1-2; D is ambiguous. The germline CDR1 and CDR2 sequences are LNHDA and SQIVND (reference sequence). V lost 3 bases and J lost 0, with 8 bases in between. CDR3 length: 14 residues. The CDR3 sequence is CASSISSANYGYTF. The CDR3, as DNA: TGTGCCAGTAGTATTAGCTCAGCTAACTATGGCTACACCTTC. The complete variable domain, with remaining parts taken from reference TRBV19 and TRBJ1-2, reads DGGITQSPKYLFRKEGQNVTLSCEQNLNHDAMYWYRQDPGQGLRLIYYSQIVNDFQKGDIAEGYSVSREKKESFPLTVTSAQKNPTAFYLCASSISSANYGYTFGSGTRLTVV.

This chain joins TRBV9 and TRBJ1-1; TRBD1 might be the D (6 bases). Looked up from germline, CDR1 is SGDLS and CDR2 is YYNGEE. The V end lost 3 bases, the J end lost 5 bases, and 11 bases lay between the germline ends. The CDR3 spans 13 residues. CDR3: CASSEGGRTEAFF. The CDR3 DNA reads as TGTGCCAGCAGCGAAGGGGGGAGGACTGAAGCTTTCTTT.